Sequencing of this T cell receptor beta chain was carried out in a study of post-analysis software for immune sequencing data. Whole-study findings and limits: A few TRBV segments (TRBV5-6, TRBV5-1 and TRBV20-1 among them) occurred more frequently in patients than in controls.

Worth noting for this clonotype: The antigen remains undetermined.

Tagging with unique molecular identifiers was a feature of the TCR beta cDNA libraries. TCRdb reprocessed the PCR reads via MiXCR and lists one record per CDR3 protein. The table shows roughly 400,000 distinct CDR3 sequences, with roughly 40% occurring only once. This CDR3 spans 14 amino acids. Trimming removed 4 bases at V and 4 bases at J, with 13 bases between. Germline CDR1 and CDR2: SNHLY and FYNNEI. This chain links TRBV2 with TRBJ1-2; D gene uncertain. The TCR sequence derives from a girl aged 2 to 10 with multiple sclerosis. Specimen: blood. The CDR3 nucleotides are TGTGCCAGCAGTGTTGGGAACAGCCCCTATGGCTACACCTTC. As protein: CASSVGNSPYGYTF.